The sequence of this TCR beta chain was determined in a study of beta chain features in type 1 diabetes. General study findings and limits: The naive, central memory and Treg TCRB repertoires of patients appeared to be more similar to one another than those of healthy donors. Cells expressing TCR highly could be over-represented by cDNA sequencing.

Trimming took off 0 bases at V and 1 base at J, with 19 bases between the two ends. CDR1 is LGHNA, CDR2 YNFKEQ, per germline. The CDR3 is 19 amino acids. This clone was observed a handful of times. What it binds is unknown. Sequenced material consisted of expressed TCRB transcripts (all of the isolated RNA was reverse transcribed). The data were produced by immunoSEQ multiplex PCR, yet TCRdb's version contains in-frame clones alone and is incomplete. This sample has over 300,000 clones, with less than 9.5% found just once. Using CD45RO/CCR7/CD25/CD127/CD95/CD27, CD4+ naive, central memory, regulatory and stem cell-like memory cells were sorted.

The source of this sequence is a young woman in good health. The sequenced sample consisted of central memory CD4+ T cells from blood. This chain uses TRBV4-2 with TRBJ2-1, with D possibly being TRBD1 (6 bases). The CDR3 loop reads CASSQDSRRTVRSYNEQFF. In DNA, the CDR3 is TGTGCCAGCAGCCAAGATAGTAGGCGGACAGTGAGATCCTACAATGAGCAGTTCTTC.